Detailed here is one TCR beta chain. The antigen remains unidentified. The CDR3 has 15 residues. The V gene lost 0 bases and the J gene lost 5 bases, with 13 bases spanning the gap. Germline V gives CDR1 LGHNA, CDR2 YNFKEQ. Profiled with immunoSEQ multiplex PCR; TCRdb holds only in-frame clones, not every one. The table records just over 200,000 clones, 60% to 80% of them present only once. This sample was included in a study of cytotoxic CD8 clonotypes in ibrutinib-treated CLL. Study background: Across samples, productive templates numbered some 250,000 and productive rearrangements reached roughly 98,000 on average.

Study-wide results and caveats: At baseline, clonality was higher than in age-matched healthy donors and correlated with CD8+ counts. Baseline levels were approached again at progression, after clonality had risen at ibrutinib response.

V gene TRBV4-2 combines with J gene TRBJ1-2; the D gene is possibly TRBD1 (5 bases). This specimen consisted of PBMCs, obtained after 12 months of ibrutinib treatment. This receptor was obtained from a human donor with chronic lymphocytic leukemia. CDR3 loop: CASSQDGPGGYGYTF. The CDR3 coding sequence is TGTGCCAGCAGCCAAGACGGACCTGGGGGGTATGGCTACACCTTC.